This T cell receptor beta chain was sequenced during a study of CD8+CD57+ T cells in acquired aplastic anemia. Findings of the study overall: CD8+ Simpson's diversity showed no significant patient-control difference.

The germline CDR1 and CDR2 sequences are DFQATT and SNEGSKA (reference sequence). Trimming shortened V by 0 bases and J by 3 bases, and 11 bases separated the two germline ends. This CDR3 contains 15 residues. Only a few counts were recorded for this clonotype. Antigen specificity is unknown. Genomic DNA templated the TCR beta VDJ and CDR3 profiling. TCRdb used MiXCR to reprocess the reads, holding one entry per CDR3 protein. The sample lists under 350,000 distinct CDR3 sequences, approximately 57% occurring once. Selection for sequencing was limited to patients who had shown CD8+CD57+ cell expansion by flow cytometry.

This clonotype was sampled from a human donor with aplastic anemia. The sample was sorted CD4+, CD8+, or CD8+CD57+ T cells (not recorded which) from PBMCs. V and J are TRBV20-1 and TRBJ2-2; the D gene is possibly TRBD2 (6 bases). The CDR3 DNA reads as TGCAGTGCTAGAGATCTACTAGCTGACACCGGGGAGCTGTTTTTT. As protein: CSARDLLADTGELFF.